Below are 20 T cell receptor beta chains sequenced from a single sample in a study of blood T cell repertoires in COVID-19. The assay was immunoSEQ multiplex PCR, and TCRdb's table has in-frame clones only and misses some. The sample carries tens of thousands of clones, roughly 87% recorded once. Sample: peripheral blood. The receptors were sampled from a male donor with acute or convalescent COVID-19.

The V gene is TRBV3-1 (or the pseudogene TRBV3-2), the J gene TRBJ2-5, with TRBD2 matching over 14 bases. The CDR3 loop spans 16 amino acids. V trimming: 4 bases; J trimming: 1 base; junction bases outside the gene matches: 2. CDR1 and CDR2 from the germline V gene are LGHDT and YNNKEL (reference sequence). The DNA for the CDR3 is TGTGCCAGCAGCCGGACTAGCGGGGGGACCCAAGAGACCCAGTACTTC. Residues: CASSRTSGGTQETQYF.

The chain couples TRBV4-2 to TRBJ2-5, with D possibly matching TRBD1 (5 bases). The CDR3 length is 15 residues. Trimming stripped 4 bases from V and 3 bases from J, with 15 bases between. CDR1 and CDR2 from the germline V gene are LGHNA and YNFKEQ. This CDR3 is CASSLSDRTEETQYF. For the CDR3, the DNA is TGTGCCAGCAGCCTGTCCGACAGAACTGAAGAGACCCAGTACTTC.

The rearrangement links TRBV12-3 or TRBV12-4 to TRBJ2-1; perhaps TRBD1 as D (6 bases). CDR3 length: 12 residues. V was clipped by 3 bases and J by 11 bases, with 11 bases between them. The CDR3 here is CASSFGQLQQFF. In DNA, the CDR3 is TGTGCCAGCAGTTTTGGACAGTTACAGCAGTTCTTC.

The V call is TRBV6-5, the J call TRBJ1-2, with D maybe TRBD1 (5 bases). The CDR3 has 13 amino acids. The germline V and J ends were trimmed by 6 bases and 6 bases, with 14 bases remaining between them. CDR1 and CDR2 from the germline V gene are MNHEY and SVGAGI. Here the CDR3 DNA reads TGTGCCAGCAGAAAAGACCCGGGGGATGGCTACACCTTC. Protein sequence: CASRKDPGDGYTF.

V gene TRBV7-2 combines with J gene TRBJ1-4, with unresolved D. Trimming left V 8 bases short and J 6 bases short, with 10 bases between. Germline loops: CDR1 SGHTA, CDR2 FQGNSA. The CDR3 length is 12 residues. Here the CDR3 reads CASGEVDEKLFF. Written as DNA, the CDR3 is TGTGCCAGCGGTGAGGTAGATGAAAAACTGTTTTTT.

The V call is TRBV24-1, the J call TRBJ2-2; 10 bases are shared with TRBD1. Germline trimming cut 1 base from V and 6 bases from J; bases unmatched to any gene: 10. The CDR3 extends over 18 amino acids. CDR1 is KGHDR, CDR2 SFDVKD, per germline. In DNA, the CDR3 is TGTGCCACCAGTGATTTTGGCGGGACAGGGGTACGTCCCGGGGAGCTGTTTTTT. This encodes CATSDFGGTGVRPGELFF.

Within the sample, this clone is medium-sized. This rearrangement joins TRBV18 to TRBJ1-2, with D possibly matching TRBD1 (5 bases). Germline CDR1 reads KGHSH; CDR2 reads LQKENI. CDR3 size: 17 residues. V lost 5 bases and J 6 bases, leaving 25 bases between the germline ends. This chain's CDR3 is CASSTWGGQTELNGYTF. The CDR3 DNA follows: TGTGCCAGCTCAACGTGGGGGGGTCAGACCGAGTTAAATGGCTACACCTTC.

This chain links TRBV19 with TRBJ1-1, with TRBD1 matching over 8 bases. The CDR3 sequence is 14 residues long. V was clipped by 4 bases and J by 7 bases; unmatched bases: 8. Germline V gene data show CDR1 as LNHDA and CDR2 as SQIVND (reference sequence). The CDR3 bases are TGTGCCAGTAGTACTGGACAGGGTCTGTTTGAAGCTTTCTTT. Translated: CASSTGQGLFEAFF.

This clone was seen a handful of times. The chain is built from TRBV13 and TRBJ2-6; 10 positions agree with TRBD1. With 4 bases clipped from V and 0 bases from J, the junction kept 12 bases outside the gene matches. This CDR3 region has 20 residues. CDR1 and CDR2 from the germline V gene are PRHDT and FYEKMQ (reference sequence). CDR3 nucleotide sequence: TGTGCCAGCAGCTCATACAAAAGGGACAGGGGCCGCTCTGGGGCCAACGTCCTGACTTTC. Its protein product is CASSSYKRDRGRSGANVLTF.

The rearrangement uses TRBV15 and TRBJ1-2, with no clear D. V lost 3 bases and J lost 8, with 16 bases in between. Germline CDR1 is LNHNV and CDR2 is YYDKDF (reference sequence). The CDR3 covers 14 residues. The CDR3 DNA sequence: TGTGCCACCAGCAGGTATGGGGTTACGGGAGGCTACACCTTC. Translated, it gives CATSRYGVTGGYTF.

This clone was recorded once. The chain uses TRBV4-2 and TRBJ1-3; D is perhaps TRBD1 (5 bases). This CDR3 spans 15 amino acids. The germline V gene has CDR1 LGHNA and CDR2 YNFKEQ. Trimming took off 0 bases at V and 4 bases at J, with 10 bases between the two ends. Here the CDR3 reads CASSQDVQVGNTIYF. DNA of the CDR3: TGTGCCAGCAGCCAAGATGTACAGGTGGGAAACACCATATATTTT.

The V call is TRBV5-6, the J call TRBJ2-3; a possible D gene is TRBD1 (5 bases). With 1 base removed from V and 0 bases from J, the gap between germline ends came to 9 bases. Per germline, CDR1 SGHDT and CDR2 YYEEEE. The CDR3 consists of 15 residues. In DNA, the CDR3 is TGTGCCAGCAGCTTGCTAGGGGCGAGCACAGATACGCAGTATTTT. This codes for CASSLLGASTDTQYF.

In this sample, this clone turned up once. J is TRBJ2-7 and V is TRBV28; a possible D gene is TRBD2 (5 bases). Germline V CDR1 and CDR2: MDHEN, SYDVKM. The V end lost 3 bases, the J end lost 5 bases, and 14 bases lay between the germline ends. CDR3 size: 14 residues. For the CDR3, the DNA is TGTGCCAGCAGTTTTGGAGGAGAGGAGAACGAGCAGTACTTC. Encoded protein: CASSFGGEENEQYF.

The rearrangement joins TRBV3-1 (or the pseudogene TRBV3-2) to TRBJ1-2, with D perhaps matching TRBD1 (5 bases). Germline V lookup: CDR1 LGHDT, CDR2 YNNKEL (reference sequence). The CDR3 is 14 amino acids. With 0 bases removed from V and 4 bases from J, the gap between germline ends came to 9 bases. As DNA, the CDR3 is TGTGCCAGCAGCCAAGAGGGGGGAATCTATGGCTACACCTTC. Amino acids: CASSQEGGIYGYTF.

J is TRBJ1-2 and V is TRBV5-4; perhaps TRBD1 as D (5 bases). The CDR3 contains 15 residues. Germline CDR1 is SGHNT and CDR2 is YYREEE (reference sequence). The germline V and J ends were trimmed by 1 base and 5 bases, with 15 bases remaining between them. For the CDR3, the DNA is TGTGCCAGCAGCTTGTTTGGGGCAAGTAATTATGGCTACACCTTC. Encoded protein: CASSLFGASNYGYTF. Supplemented by reference TRBV5-4 and TRBJ1-2, the full variable domain reads ETGVTQSPTHLIKTRGQQVTLRCSSQSGHNTVSWYQQALGQGPQFIFQYYREEENGRGNFPPRFSGLQFPNYSSELNVNALELDDSALYLCASSLFGASNYGYTFGSGTRLTVV.

The chain links TRBV4-2 to TRBJ2-5; D unresolved. The CDR3 runs 14 residues. CDR1 is LGHNA and CDR2 is YNFKEQ in the germline V gene. V lost 1 base and J 3 bases, leaving 9 bases between the germline ends. CDR3: CASSQGMSEETQYF. The CDR3 nucleotides are TGTGCCAGCAGCCAAGGCATGAGCGAAGAGACCCAGTACTTC.

The V and J genes are TRBV7-6 and TRBJ2-5; 9 bases align to TRBD2. The V segment lost 1 base and the J segment 5 bases; nucleotides outside the gene matches: 5. The CDR3 covers 15 residues. In germline, CDR1 is SGHVS, CDR2 FNYEAQ. CDR3 sequence (DNA): TGTGCCAGCAGCTTAGGGGCGGGGGGGCGCGAGACCCAGTACTTC. Translation gives CASSLGAGGRETQYF.

This chain connects TRBV7-2 to TRBJ2-7, with no clear D. CDR1 and CDR2 (germline): SGHTA, FQGNSA. The CDR3 runs 14 residues. Trimming left V 5 bases short and J 0 bases short, with 11 bases between. CDR3 coding DNA: TGTGCCAGCAGCCCCCCCTTGTTCTCCTACGAGCAGTACTTC. Translating it yields CASSPPLFSYEQYF.

The sample holds one count of this clone. CDR3 bases: TGTGCCAGCAGTTCCCCGGGTTCAACCGGGGAGCTGTTTTTT. Amino acid sequence: CASSSPGSTGELFF. V is TRBV6-5 and J is TRBJ2-2; D is ambiguous. Deletions cut 4 bases from V and 5 bases from J, with 11 bases between. The CDR3 sequence is 14 residues long. Germline values: CDR1 MNHEY, CDR2 SVGAGI.

The rearrangement joins TRBV5-6 to TRBJ1-2; TRBD1 matches 9 bases. The ends lost 4 bases at V and 0 bases at J; junction bases unmatched: 4. The CDR3 consists of 15 residues. In germline, CDR1 is SGHDT, CDR2 YYEEEE. CDR3 loop: CASSHGTGTNYGYTF. CDR3 coding DNA: TGTGCCAGCAGCCACGGGACAGGGACTAACTATGGCTACACCTTC.